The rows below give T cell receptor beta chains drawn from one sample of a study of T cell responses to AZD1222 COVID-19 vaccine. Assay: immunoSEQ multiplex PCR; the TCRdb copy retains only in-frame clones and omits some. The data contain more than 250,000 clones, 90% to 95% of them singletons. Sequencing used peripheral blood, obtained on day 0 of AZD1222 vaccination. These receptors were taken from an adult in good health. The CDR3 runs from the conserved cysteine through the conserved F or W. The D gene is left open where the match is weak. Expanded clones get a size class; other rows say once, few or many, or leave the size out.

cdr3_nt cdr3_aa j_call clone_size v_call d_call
TGTGCCAGTAGTATGCCCAGGACCAACAATCAGCCCCAGCATTTT CASSMPRTNNQPQHF TRBJ1-5 - TRBV19 -
TGTGCCAGCAGGGGGACAGGATCCTACGAGCAGTACTTC CASRGTGSYEQYF TRBJ2-7 few TRBV6-5 TRBD1
TGTGCCAGCACCCATCACACTGAAGCTTTCTTT CASTHHTEAFF TRBJ1-1 - TRBV28 -
TGTGCCAGCAGCTTAGGTTCGAGTCTTGAGACCCAGTACTTC CASSLGSSLETQYF TRBJ2-5 - TRBV11-2 -
TGTGCCAGCAGCCAATTTCCGGAGACCCAGTACTTC CASSQFPETQYF TRBJ2-5 - TRBV3-1/TRBV3-2 -
TGTGCCAGCAGCCGGGGGACAGGTGAAAAACTGTTTTTT CASSRGTGEKLFF TRBJ1-4 few TRBV7-9 TRBD1
TGCGCCAGCAGCTTAGGGATTGACTCTAGCACAGATACGCAGTATTTT CASSLGIDSSTDTQYF TRBJ2-3 - TRBV5-1 -
TGTGCCAGCAGCCACCGGTCCCACGTAGGTTCACCCCTCCACTTT CASSHRSHVGSPLHF TRBJ1-6 - TRBV16 -
TGTGCCAGCAGCTTTTCCAGACAGGGCTACAATGAGCAGTTCTTC CASSFSRQGYNEQFF TRBJ2-1 - TRBV7-2 TRBD1
TGTGCCAGCAGCCTCACTGGCGGATTCCAAGAGACCCAGTACTTC CASSLTGGFQETQYF TRBJ2-5 - TRBV7-9 -
TGTGCCAGCAGCCAAGATCCACCTTTCGGGGTCCGCCAAGAGACCCAGTACTTC CASSQDPPFGVRQETQYF TRBJ2-5 - TRBV3-1/TRBV3-2 -
TGTGCCAGCAGTTACCGGAGGAACACTGAAGCTTTCTTT CASSYRRNTEAFF TRBJ1-1 - TRBV6-5 -
TGTGCCAGCAGCTTTGACCGGGACAGGGTGTATGGCTACACCTTC CASSFDRDRVYGYTF TRBJ1-2 - TRBV5-8 TRBD1
TGTGCCAGCAGCCAAGAGACAGAGTCAGATACGCAGTATTTT CASSQETESDTQYF TRBJ2-3 - TRBV4-2 -
TGTGCCAGTAGTACCGGGACTAGCGGGACTGAGACCCAGTACTTC CASSTGTSGTETQYF TRBJ2-5 few TRBV19 TRBD2
TGCGCCAGCAGCTCTCAGTCGGCGGACAGCCTTGAAGCTTTCTTT CASSSQSADSLEAFF TRBJ1-1 - TRBV5-1 -
TGTGCCAGCAGCTTATCGGCAGGCCCTAATGAAAAACTGTTTTTT CASSLSAGPNEKLFF TRBJ1-4 few TRBV7-9 -
TGTGCCAGTAGTAAATCCCTTCGCGGGGATTCACCCCTCCACTTT CASSKSLRGDSPLHF TRBJ1-6 - TRBV19 -
TGTGCCAGCAGCCAAGACGCGGGGAGCACAGATACGCAGTATTTT CASSQDAGSTDTQYF TRBJ2-3 - TRBV3-1/TRBV3-2 -